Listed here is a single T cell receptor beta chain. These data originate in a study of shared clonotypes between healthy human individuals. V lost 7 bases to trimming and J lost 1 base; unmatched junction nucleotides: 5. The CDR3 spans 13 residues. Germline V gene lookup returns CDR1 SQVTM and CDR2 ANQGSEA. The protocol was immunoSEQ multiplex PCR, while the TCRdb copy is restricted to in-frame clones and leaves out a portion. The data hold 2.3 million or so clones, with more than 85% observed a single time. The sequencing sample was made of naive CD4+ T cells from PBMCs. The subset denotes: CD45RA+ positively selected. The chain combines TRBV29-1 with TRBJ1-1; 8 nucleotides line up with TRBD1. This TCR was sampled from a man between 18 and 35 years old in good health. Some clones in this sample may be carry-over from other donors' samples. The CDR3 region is CSATGVGNTEAFF. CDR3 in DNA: TGCAGCGCGACAGGGGTAGGGAACACTGAAGCTTTCTTT.